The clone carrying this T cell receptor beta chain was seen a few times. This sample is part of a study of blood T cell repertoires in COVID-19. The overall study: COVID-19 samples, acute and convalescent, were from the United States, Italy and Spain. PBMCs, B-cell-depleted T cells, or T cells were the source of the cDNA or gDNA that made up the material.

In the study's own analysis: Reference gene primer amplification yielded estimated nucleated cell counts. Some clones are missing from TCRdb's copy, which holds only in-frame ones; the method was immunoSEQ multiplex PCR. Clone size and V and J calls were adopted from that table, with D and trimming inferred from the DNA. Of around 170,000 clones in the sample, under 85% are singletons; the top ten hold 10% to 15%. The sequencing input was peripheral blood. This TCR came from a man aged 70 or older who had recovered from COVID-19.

CDR3 sequence reads: CASSYLRATGEQFF. The CDR3 nucleotides read TGTGCCAGCAGTTACCTACGGGCCACAGGTGAGCAGTTCTTC. V and J are TRBV7-2 and TRBJ2-1; D perhaps matches TRBD1 (5 bases). CDR3 length: 14 amino acids. Germline loops: CDR1 SGHTA, CDR2 FQGNSA. Trimming stripped 6 bases from V and 9 bases from J, with 18 bases between.